The entry below describes one T cell receptor (beta chain). No cognate antigen has been identified for it. Base qualities are not recorded, but no much larger clone differs from it by a single base. This specimen comes from a study of blood T cell repertoires in COVID-19 (dated by TCRdb to the early 2020s). For context, the study as a whole: The collaborator samples originated in the United States, Italy and Spain and spanned the acute and convalescent phases of COVID-19. Deeply sampled blood TCRbeta repertoires from subjects exposed to, actively infected with, or recovered from COVID-19 were included in the dataset. The material from the prospective study consisted of cDNA or gDNA derived from T cells, B-cell-depleted T cells, or PBMCs. Samples came from the ongoing ImmuneRACE study (first 160 participants) plus 1,254 subjects from 6 global collaborators. The repertoires were released in a freely available public database meant as a resource for research on the immune response to SARS-CoV-2. Where available, HLA class I and class II types were taken from metadata supplied by the sample provider and were not determined by assay-based typing. Nearly every sample came with metadata listing a de-identified subject ID, COVID-19 status, age in years and sex.

TCRbeta CDR3 regions were amplified from genomic DNA using the immunoSEQ Assay, a bias-controlled multiplex PCR. In the source study's methods: The number of nucleated cells in each sample was estimated by amplification of reference gene primers within the assay. To quantify the absolute abundance of each unique TCRbeta CDR3 rearrangement, sequence reads were collapsed and filtered. Productive Simpson clonality was computed per sample as the square root of Simpson's diversity index over productive rearrangements. TCRdb provides this immuneACCESS table in a form limited to in-frame rearrangements. Some clones are lacking; in checked studies, under half of them reflect an unresolved V gene, and why the rest are absent is not known. V and J calls and clone size are those listed in that table; D and trimming were worked out from the DNA. In this sample the table shows approximately 380,000 clones, approximately 90% of which occur a single time. 0.7% to 0.95% of the sample belongs to the ten largest clones.

What the authors observed across the whole study: The quantity of clinical and demographic metadata differed by source and by participant and was supplied without curation.

Participants in the prospective study were enrolled through a virtual design, were aged 18 to 89 years, and lived in approximately 25 United States geographic areas. Cohort assignment in the prospective study relied on participant-reported clinical history from a screening survey and a study questionnaire. Exposed participants were defined as having been in contact with someone with a PCR-confirmed or clinician-diagnosed COVID-19 case within 2 weeks of study entry. In the prospective study, mobile phlebotomists collected whole blood, serum and a nasopharyngeal or oropharyngeal swab from each participant. Prospective study participants could optionally give additional blood draws and questionnaires over an approximately 2-month period. Before DNA extraction, prospective study blood samples were shipped either frozen or at room temperature. Relative to germline, V is 1 base shorter and J is 6 bases shorter, with 10 bases between their ends. The germline V gene provides CDR1 LGHNA and CDR2 YNFKEQ. Including cysteine and phenylalanine, the CDR3 has 14 amino acids. Only the CDR3 part of the read is kept: 42 bases, read in frame from the first base.

The rearranged segments are TRBV4-2 and TRBJ1-5; no D gene is confidently identified. Sequencing was done on a sample of PBMCs or T cells enriched from blood (not recorded which). This clonotype was obtained from a woman between 40 and 50 years old who had been exposed to COVID-19. The DNA sequence is as follows: TGTGCCAGCAGCCAAGGACAAGGTGGTCAGCCCCAGCATTTT. Translated, it reads CASSQGQGGQPQHF.